A single sample is the source of the 27 T cell receptor beta chains below, sequenced in a study of T cells in Graves' hyperthyroidism and ophthalmopathy. RNA transcripts were the template for amplifying TCR beta CDR3 regions. TCR CDR3 regions were first amplified by RT-PCR with HTBI primers. In TCRdb, the multiplex PCR reads were re-called with MiXCR into one record per CDR3 protein. Altogether 550,000 to 600,000 distinct CDR3 sequences are present, roughly 17% being singletons, with the ten largest covering about 17%. The sequenced sample consisted of blood. These receptors all stem from a woman between 18 and 30 years old with Graves' hyperthyroidism.

This clonotype occurred a few times. Since a much larger clone is just one base distant, this may be a read error. This sequence joins TRBV28 and TRBJ1-5, with a tentative D call TRBD1 (5 bases). Germline V CDR1 and CDR2: MDHEN, SYDVKM. V was pared by 5 bases and J by 7 bases, with 15 bases between. CDR3 length: 14 amino acids. The CDR3 bases are TGTGCCAGCAGTATCCGGGGGGGGTCGCAGCCCCAGCATTTT. This codes for CASSIRGGSQPQHF.

The chain carries TRBV19 and TRBJ2-3, with D unclear. The CDR3 contains 14 residues. Looked up from germline, CDR1 is LNHDA and CDR2 is SQIVND (reference sequence). The V end lost 3 bases, the J end lost 2 bases, and 9 bases lay between the germline ends. The CDR3 loop is CASSILSHTDTQYF. The CDR3 region has the DNA TGTGCCAGTAGTATTCTATCCCACACAGATACGCAGTATTTT.

This clonotype was detected many times. The chain combines TRBV27 with TRBJ1-1; D remains ambiguous. CDR1 is MNHEY and CDR2 is SMNVEV in the germline V gene (reference sequence). The CDR3 runs to 16 residues. V was shortened by 5 bases and J by 1 base, with 17 bases between the two germline ends. This CDR3 reads CASSLKLGQPNTEAFF. The CDR3 coding sequence is TGTGCCAGCAGTCTAAAATTAGGGCAGCCGAACACTGAAGCTTTCTTT.

This clonotype was counted only a few times. An end of the junction does not agree with germline; a read error may underlie this. The gene calls are TRBV12-3 or TRBV12-4 and TRBJ2-3, with D unresolved. The CDR3 loop spans 13 amino acids. The CDR3 loop reads CASSLSGTATQYF. The CDR3, as DNA: TGTGCCAGCAGTTTAAGTGGAACAGCTACGCAGTATTTT.

The chain links TRBV2 to TRBJ2-1; TRBD2 aligns across 14 bases. This CDR3 is built from 14 residues. In germline, CDR1 is SNHLY, CDR2 FYNNEI. V shed 8 bases and J 8 bases; nucleotides not matched to a gene: 5. CDR3: CASPTSGRGDEQFF. CDR3 nucleotides: TGTGCCAGCCCGACTAGCGGGAGGGGCGATGAGCAGTTCTTC.

In its sample, this clonotype was seen many times. This chain joins TRBV18 and TRBJ2-7; weak D call: TRBD2 (5 bases). CDR3 length: 14 residues. Germline CDR1 is KGHSH and CDR2 is LQKENI. Deletions cut 6 bases from V and 4 bases from J, with 16 bases between. The CDR3 loop reads CASSSLGIEYEQYF. The CDR3 coding sequence is TGTGCCAGCTCCTCACTAGGGATTGAGTACGAGCAGTACTTC.

This clonotype occurred many times. The rearrangement joins TRBV20-1 to TRBJ2-1; 8 bases match TRBD2. Looked up from germline, CDR1 is DFQATT and CDR2 is SNEGSKA (reference sequence). V shed 4 bases and J 4 bases; nucleotides not matched to a gene: 12. The CDR3 has 16 residues. CDR3 DNA: TGCAGTGCTACCGGGGCGGTAGCGGGACATTACAATGAGCAGTTCTTC. Translating gives CSATGAVAGHYNEQFF.

This clonotype was detected ten times or more. J is TRBJ2-7 and V is TRBV12-3 or TRBV12-4; D not resolved. The CDR3 is made up of 14 amino acids. V lost 6 bases and J 1 base, leaving 13 bases between the germline ends. CDR3 nucleotide sequence: TGTGCCAGCAGACTACGAGGCAGATCCTACGAGCAGTACTTC. This encodes CASRLRGRSYEQYF.

This clonotype was counted many times. The V and J genes are TRBV20-1 and TRBJ2-1; the match to TRBD2 covers 12 bases. This CDR3 has 15 amino acids. The J segment lost 7 bases and the V segment lost 6 bases, leaving 10 bases of the junction unmatched. Germline lookup yields CDR1 DFQATT and CDR2 SNEGSKA (reference sequence). In DNA, the CDR3 is TGCAGTGCCCCCTCCCCCACTAGCGGGGGGAATGAGCAGTTCTTC. Its protein is CSAPSPTSGGNEQFF.

This clonotype was picked up a small number of times. The chain carries TRBV28 and TRBJ2-2; D unclear. This CDR3 is built from 13 residues. Trimming removed 6 bases at V and 8 bases at J, with 13 bases between. From germline, CDR1 is MDHEN and CDR2 SYDVKM. The CDR3 spells CASRLTPAGELFF. CDR3 sequence (DNA): TGTGCCAGCAGACTGACCCCCGCTGGGGAGCTGTTTTTT.

The V call is TRBV11-2, the J call TRBJ2-1, with 12 nucleotides matching TRBD2. The CDR3 runs 18 residues. The germline CDR1 and CDR2 sequences are SGHAT and FQNNGV. The trim removed 5 bases at V and 2 bases at J, leaving 10 bases unmatched. The CDR3 nucleotides read TGTGCCAGCAGCCCCGCGACCCTAGCGGGAGGGACCTACAATGAGCAGTTCTTC. Protein sequence: CASSPATLAGGTYNEQFF.

The rearrangement joins TRBV5-4 to TRBJ2-2; TRBD1 matches 8 bases. The CDR3 contains 17 residues. The junction had 13 bases not matched to a gene; V was cut back by 4 bases and J by 5 bases. From germline, CDR1 is SGHNT and CDR2 YYREEE (reference sequence). The CDR3 nucleotides read TGTGCCAGCAGCGGCGGTTGGACAGGGACGGAGACCGGGGAGCTGTTTTTT. This gives the protein CASSGGWTGTETGELFF.

This clonotype was detected a few times. This chain links TRBV9 with TRBJ2-2; D unclear. The CDR3 consists of 12 residues. The V gene's germline CDR1 is SGDLS and CDR2 YYNGEE. V dropped 3 bases and J dropped 6 bases, with 6 bases sitting between them. The CDR3 nucleotides read TGTGCCAGCAGCGCAGAGTCCGGGGAGCTGTTTTTT. Protein product: CASSAESGELFF.

The J gene is TRBJ1-2, the V gene TRBV7-9; 7 bases fit TRBD1. V dropped 5 bases and J dropped 2; count of bases not matched to a gene: 8. The length of the CDR3 is 15 residues. The germline gives CDR1 SEHNR, CDR2 FQNEAQ (reference sequence). CDR3 loop: CASSVGTARNYGYTF. The CDR3 coding sequence is TGTGCCAGCAGCGTCGGGACAGCAAGGAACTATGGCTACACCTTC.

This chain uses TRBV4-2 with TRBJ2-7; TRBD2 matches at 7 bases. CDR1 and CDR2 (germline): LGHNA, YNFKEQ. The CDR3 is made up of 13 amino acids. The V gene end was trimmed by 5 bases and the J gene end by 4 bases; junction bases not matched to a gene: 5. The CDR3 loop reads CASSSRLAYEQYF. CDR3 in DNA: TGTGCCAGCAGCTCGAGACTAGCTTACGAGCAGTACTTC.

CDR3 nucleotide sequence: TGTGCCACCAGCAGAGATAAACTAACAATTAGTGGCGAGCAGTACTTC. Translated: CATSRDKLTISGEQYF. The chain couples TRBV15 to TRBJ2-7; D remains ambiguous. The germline V gene encodes CDR1 LNHNV and CDR2 YYDKDF (reference sequence). The CDR3 length is 16 residues. V lost 0 bases and J lost 6, with 18 bases in between.

V usage is TRBV6-1 and J usage is TRBJ2-1, with 8 bases aligning to TRBD1. Germline CDR1 and CDR2: MNHNS and SASEGT. The CDR3 has 20 residues. V dropped 0 bases and J dropped 0; count of bases not matched to a gene: 13. The CDR3 DNA follows: TGTGCCAGCAGTGAAGCTTGGCCAGGGGGCGCATTAATCTCCTACAATGAGCAGTTCTTC. Translation gives CASSEAWPGGALISYNEQFF.

This chain's CDR3 is CSARSEGRQPQHF. In DNA form, the CDR3 reads TGCAGTGCTAGAAGCGAGGGGCGGCAGCCCCAGCATTTT. The chain links TRBV20-1 to TRBJ1-5, with D perhaps matching TRBD1 (5 bases). The CDR3 is 13 amino acids. Trimming shortened V by 2 bases and J by 7 bases, and 12 bases separated the two germline ends. Germline CDR1 is DFQATT and CDR2 is SNEGSKA (reference sequence).

This clonotype was recorded many times. The V and J genes are TRBV18 and TRBJ2-3; D may be TRBD2 (6 bases). The ends were cut back, 3 bases at V and 1 base at J, with 14 bases in the middle. CDR3 length: 16 amino acids. The germline V gene has CDR1 KGHSH and CDR2 LQKENI. CDR3: CASSPLGGEGTDTQYF. CDR3 nucleotide sequence: TGTGCCAGCTCACCTCTCGGGGGAGAGGGCACAGATACGCAGTATTTT.

The chain employs TRBV20-1 and TRBJ1-4, with D possibly matching TRBD1 (5 bases). This CDR3 region has 14 residues. With 0 bases removed from V and 5 bases from J, the gap between germline ends came to 10 bases. Per germline, CDR1 DFQATT and CDR2 SNEGSKA (reference sequence). This CDR3 is CSAREFRENEKLFF. For the CDR3, the DNA is TGCAGTGCTAGAGAGTTCAGGGAAAATGAAAAACTGTTTTTT.

This clonotype was seen more than once but under ten times. The V gene is TRBV20-1, the J gene TRBJ1-2, with TRBD1 identical over 10 bases. The length of the CDR3 is 13 residues. Germline assignment: CDR1 DFQATT and CDR2 SNEGSKA (reference sequence). V lost 8 bases to trimming and J lost 8 bases; unmatched junction nucleotides: 11. The CDR3 nucleotides read TGCAGTTCCTCCGGGGGGACAGGGGAAGGCTACACCTTC. This encodes CSSSGGTGEGYTF.

This clonotype was counted ten times or more. The CDR3 DNA reads TGTGCCAGCAGCTACGACAGGGGAGGGGAGACCCAGTACTTC. Protein: CASSYDRGGETQYF. The chain is built from TRBV7-2 and TRBJ2-5; maybe TRBD1 (8 bases). The ends were cut back, 4 bases at V and 5 bases at J, with 14 bases in the middle. This CDR3 comprises 14 residues. Germline V lookup: CDR1 SGHTA, CDR2 FQGNSA.

This clonotype was counted at least ten times. The V and J genes are TRBV19 and TRBJ1-2; TRBD1 matches 7 bases. Germline values: CDR1 LNHDA, CDR2 SQIVND (reference sequence). The CDR3 has 14 residues. The ends lost 5 bases at V and 2 bases at J; junction bases unmatched: 5. The CDR3 region is CASSGAGGNYGYTF. CDR3 DNA: TGTGCCAGTAGTGGCGCAGGGGGAAACTATGGCTACACCTTC.

This chain links TRBV3-1 with TRBJ2-1; TRBD1 might be the D (6 bases). The V gene lost 4 bases and the J gene lost 8 bases, with 15 bases spanning the gap. Germline CDR1 and CDR2: LGHDT and YNNKEL (reference sequence). This CDR3 has 14 amino acids. CDR3 loop: CASSLLQGRDEQFF. CDR3 sequence (DNA): TGTGCCAGCAGCCTACTACAGGGAAGGGATGAGCAGTTCTTC.

This clonotype appeared a few times. The chain is built from TRBV20-1 and TRBJ2-7; D might be TRBD1 (6 bases). In germline, CDR1 is DFQATT, CDR2 SNEGSKA (reference sequence). This CDR3 region has 15 residues. V gave up 0 bases and J gave up 0 bases, with 12 bases separating them. DNA of the CDR3: TGCAGTGCTAGAGACTACAGGGAAGCCTCCTACGAGCAGTACTTC. Its protein is CSARDYREASYEQYF.

This chain connects TRBV20-1 to TRBJ2-7; 12 bases line up with TRBD1. The CDR3 runs to 15 residues. J was trimmed by 6 bases and V by 6 bases; bases with no gene match: 12. The germline gives CDR1 DFQATT, CDR2 SNEGSKA (reference sequence). This CDR3 reads CSAKGQGAYLGEQYF. DNA for the CDR3: TGCAGTGCCAAGGGACAGGGGGCATACTTGGGCGAGCAGTACTTC.

The chain has TRBV20-1 and TRBJ2-2, with no clear D. From germline, CDR1 is DFQATT and CDR2 SNEGSKA (reference sequence). CDR3 length: 12 residues. Trimming removed 3 bases at V and 6 bases at J, with 8 bases between. CDR3 loop: CSASYGPGELFF. The CDR3, as DNA: TGCAGTGCTAGTTATGGGCCCGGGGAGCTGTTTTTT.